The 19 T cell receptor beta chains below were found in one sample sequenced in a study of cytomegalovirus exposure and HLA in healthy donors. It was with 60 Vbeta and 13 Jbeta primers that the PCR ran. Generated by immunoSEQ multiplex PCR, the TCRdb table keeps only in-frame clones and is missing some. The repertoire holds some 140,000 clones, with 60% to 85% as singletons. The sequenced material came from PBMCs. These receptor sequences come from a man aged 18 to 29 in good health and CMV-seronegative.

The chain links TRBV19 to TRBJ1-2, with TRBD1 matching 9 bases. Trimming at V came to 3 bases and at J to 8 bases, leaving 4 bases not matched to a gene. Per the germline V gene, CDR1 is LNHDA and CDR2 is SQIVND (reference sequence). The CDR3 contains 13 residues. CDR3 nucleotides: TGTGCCAGTAGTATCGGACAGGGGCAAGGCTACACCTTC. This translates into CASSIGQGQGYTF.

The chain uses TRBV6-5 and TRBJ1-2; TRBD1 might be the D (5 bases). The V gene's germline CDR1 is MNHEY and CDR2 SVGAGI. Deletions cut 5 bases from V and 5 bases from J, with 12 bases between. The CDR3 loop spans 13 amino acids. The CDR3 spells CASSRTFTYGYTF. The CDR3 nucleotides read TGTGCCAGCAGTCGGACATTTACGTATGGCTACACCTTC.

The chain combines TRBV10-3 with TRBJ1-1; possible D gene TRBD1, 6 bases. CDR1 and CDR2 (germline): ENHRY, SYGVKD. This CDR3 comprises 16 residues. The V and J ends lost 6 bases and 3 bases respectively, with 20 bases between them. The CDR3 loop reads CAISREPGVIDTEAFF. The DNA of the CDR3 is TGTGCCATCAGCCGTGAACCAGGGGTTATCGACACTGAAGCTTTCTTT.

The V gene is TRBV27, the J gene TRBJ1-2; 7 nucleotides align to TRBD1. CDR1 is MNHEY and CDR2 is SMNVEV in the germline V gene (reference sequence). The ends lost 1 base at V and 1 base at J; junction bases unmatched: 12. The CDR3 contains 18 residues. CDR3 coding DNA: TGTGCCAGCAGTTTATGGCCTACAGGGACAGCGAGTAACTATGGCTACACCTTC. It translates to CASSLWPTGTASNYGYTF.

The rearrangement uses TRBV13 and TRBJ1-3; TRBD1 is a possible D gene (5 bases). Germline values: CDR1 PRHDT, CDR2 FYEKMQ (reference sequence). The length of the CDR3 is 17 residues. Trimming left V 0 bases short and J 0 bases short, with 12 bases between. For the CDR3, the DNA is TGTGCCAGCAGCTTAGGGGTAGGAGGGACCTCTGGAAACACCATATATTTT. Translating it yields CASSLGVGGTSGNTIYF.

This chain connects TRBV2 to TRBJ1-3; D possibly corresponds to TRBD1 (5 bases). The germline gives CDR1 SNHLY, CDR2 FYNNEI. Between the trimmed V and J ends, which lost 5 bases and 3 bases, there was a span of 8 bases. CDR3 size: 13 residues. The CDR3, as DNA: TGTGCCAGCAGTCGCCAGGGTGGAAACACCATATATTTT. Residues: CASSRQGGNTIYF.

This clone was seen more than once but under ten times. The chain couples TRBV5-1 to TRBJ1-1; D is perhaps TRBD1 (5 bases). The CDR3 loop spans 13 amino acids. V lost 3 bases and J lost 4, with 10 bases in between. Per the germline V gene, CDR1 is SGHRS and CDR2 is YFSETQ. The CDR3 sequence: CASSWGESTEAFF. The CDR3, as DNA: TGCGCCAGCAGCTGGGGGGAGAGCACTGAAGCTTTCTTT.

The count of this clone is one. The chain combines TRBV7-2 with TRBJ1-1, with TRBD1 identical over 11 bases. The germline V gene encodes CDR1 SGHTA and CDR2 FQGNSA. The CDR3 has 14 amino acids. The ends lost 6 bases at V and 4 bases at J; junction bases unmatched: 4. CDR3 nucleotide sequence: TGTGCCAGCAGGACCGGGACAGGGGGCACTGAAGCTTTCTTT. Its protein is CASRTGTGGTEAFF.

The CDR3 is CASSRTSGGYNEQFF. The CDR3 DNA reads TGTGCCAGCAGCCGTACTAGCGGGGGTTACAATGAGCAGTTCTTC. The chain uses TRBV7-2 and TRBJ2-1, with 11 bases identical to TRBD2. This CDR3 has 15 amino acids. Trimming cost V 5 bases and J 4 bases; bases outside gene matches: 4. Germline V lookup: CDR1 SGHTA, CDR2 FQGNSA. Variable domain in full (rest from reference TRBV7-2 and TRBJ2-1): GAGVSQSPSNKVTEKGKDVELRCDPISGHTALYWYRQSLGQGLEFLIYFQGNSAPDKSGLPSDRFSAERTGGSVSTLTIQRTQQEDSAVYLCASSRTSGGYNEQFFGPGTRLTVL.

This clone was picked up a small number of times. This chain joins TRBV15 and TRBJ1-5, with D possibly matching TRBD1 (5 bases). The CDR3 has 15 residues. The V gene lost 0 bases and the J gene lost 7 bases, with 13 bases spanning the gap. CDR1 is LNHNV and CDR2 is YYDKDF in the germline V gene (reference sequence). In DNA, the CDR3 is TGTGCCACCAGCAGAGATCGGGGGGTGCAGCAGCCCCAGCATTTT. Protein product: CATSRDRGVQQPQHF.

The V and J genes are TRBV13 and TRBJ2-5; 11 bases map to TRBD1. The CDR3 has 15 residues. CDR1 and CDR2 from the germline V gene are PRHDT and FYEKMQ (reference sequence). J gave up 4 bases and V 4 bases, and 5 bases lay outside the gene matches. CDR3 loop: CASSSEDRGRETQYF. As DNA, the CDR3 is TGTGCCAGCAGCTCCGAGGACAGGGGGCGAGAGACCCAGTACTTC. The full variable domain, completed using reference TRBV13 and TRBJ2-5, is AAGVIQSPRHLIKEKRETATLKCYPIPRHDTVYWYQQGPGQDPQFLISFYEKMQSDKGSIPDRFSAQQFSDYHSELNMSSLELGDSALYFCASSSEDRGRETQYFGPGTRLLVL.

This rearrangement joins TRBV11-1 to TRBJ1-6, with D maybe TRBD1 (6 bases). Germline V gene data show CDR1 as SGHAT and CDR2 as FQDESV (reference sequence). Trimming left V 5 bases short and J 9 bases short, with 14 bases between. This CDR3 comprises 14 residues. CDR3 amino acids: CASSGDNGRSPLHF. The CDR3 nucleotides read TGTGCCAGCAGCGGGGACAACGGGCGTTCACCCCTCCACTTT.

The chain recombines TRBV21-1 with TRBJ1-1. TRBV21-1 counts as a pseudogene. The CDR3 sequence is 14 residues long. CDR3 residues: CASSKVKMGLEAFF. For the CDR3, the DNA is TGTGCCAGCAGCAAAGTGAAAATGGGACTTGAAGCTTTCTTT.

V is TRBV19 and J is TRBJ2-5; 7 nucleotides match TRBD1. Trimming took 0 bases from V and 11 from J; bases not matched to a gene: 12. Germline CDR1 LNHDA, CDR2 SQIVND (reference sequence). There are 15 residues in the CDR3. CDR3 residues: CASSIDPMGQREQYF. CDR3 nucleotide sequence: TGTGCCAGTAGTATAGACCCCATGGGACAGCGTGAGCAGTACTTC. Looking up the rest from reference TRBV19 and TRBJ2-5 gives the full variable domain: DGGITQSPKYLFRKEGQNVTLSCEQNLNHDAMYWYRQDPGQGLRLIYYSQIVNDFQKGDIAEGYSVSREKKESFPLTVTSAQKNPTAFYLCASSIDPMGQREQYFGPGTRLLVL.

This clone showed up just once. The genes are TRBV29-1 and TRBJ2-7; 8 bases are shared with TRBD1. The germline V gene encodes CDR1 SQVTM and CDR2 ANQGSEA. The J segment lost 2 bases and the V segment lost 5 bases, leaving 5 bases of the junction unmatched. This CDR3 spans 13 amino acids. CDR3 amino acids: CSVQTGETYEQYF. In nucleotides, the CDR3 is TGCAGCGTTCAGACAGGGGAGACCTACGAGCAGTACTTC.

The genes are TRBV19 and TRBJ1-5; D ambiguous. The germline V and J ends were trimmed by 6 bases and 0 bases, with 21 bases remaining between them. The CDR3 has 18 amino acids. Per the germline V gene, CDR1 is LNHDA and CDR2 is SQIVND (reference sequence). The CDR3 coding sequence is TGTGCCAGTAGGCAGAGCACCACGCGGGGATATAGCAATCAGCCCCAGCATTTT. It translates to CASRQSTTRGYSNQPQHF.

This clone was counted between two and nine times. V gene TRBV9 combines with J gene TRBJ1-2; 8 bases map to TRBD1. The CDR3 runs 15 residues. The germline CDR1 and CDR2 sequences are SGDLS and YYNGEE. Losses at the gene ends were 3 bases for V and 4 bases for J; bases not matched to a gene: 8. As DNA, the CDR3 is TGTGCCAGCAGCGCCTACGACAGGGGTTCCTATGGCTACACCTTC. The encoded protein is CASSAYDRGSYGYTF.

The chain has TRBV30 and TRBJ1-5, with 7 nucleotides matching TRBD1. Trimming removed 1 base from V and 0 bases from J; junction bases left unmatched: 3. This CDR3 contains 15 residues. The germline CDR1 and CDR2 sequences are GTSNPN and SVGIG (reference sequence). Here the CDR3 reads CAWSAGTVSNQPQHF. CDR3 sequence (DNA): TGTGCCTGGAGTGCCGGGACAGTTAGCAATCAGCCCCAGCATTTT.

The J gene is TRBJ1-6, the V gene TRBV19, with D uncertain. CDR1 LNHDA and CDR2 SQIVND come from the germline V gene (reference sequence). The CDR3 length is 15 residues. Trimming shortened V by 2 bases and J by 8 bases, and 13 bases separated the two germline ends. In DNA, the CDR3 is TGTGCCAGTAGTATACCGCTTGGAGGTCATTCACCCCTCCACTTT. It yields the protein CASSIPLGGHSPLHF.